The 5 T cell receptor beta chains presented below share a single source sample, sequenced in a study of blood T cells in healthy people across ages. Alongside a J-beta primer mix, a sample-barcoded 5' primer served in a second PCR lasting about 6 to 12 cycles. One entry per CDR3 protein, called by TCRdb with MiXCR from the 5' RACE reads. The sample records around 1,000,000 distinct CDR3 sequences, about 25% being singletons. These data were also reused for a study on T cells of mothers and their children.

Sequences were obtained from blood. Source of these receptors: a girl under 10 years old in good health.

The rearrangement uses TRBV12-3 or TRBV12-4 and TRBJ2-5; perhaps TRBD1 as D (6 bases). The J call is in doubt because the DNA end fits TRBJ2-7 better. The CDR3 extends over 13 amino acids. The CDR3 coding sequence is TGTGCCAGCAGACCCCTGGACAGCCACGAGCAGTACTTC. Amino acid sequence: CASRPLDSHEQYF.

The chain recombines TRBV10-3 with TRBJ2-3; D may be TRBD1 (5 bases). Trimming took 8 bases from V and 2 from J, leaving 8 bases between them. The CDR3 is 12 residues long. Germline values: CDR1 ENHRY, CDR2 SYGVKD. CDR3 in amino acids: CAILDNTDTQYF. CDR3 DNA: TGTGCCATCTTGGACAACACAGATACGCAGTATTTT.

The chain recombines TRBV5-6 with TRBJ2-3; 7 nucleotides agree with TRBD2. The V gene's germline CDR1 is SGHDT and CDR2 YYEEEE. There are 18 residues in the CDR3. The V and J ends lost 0 bases and 2 bases, in that order; junction bases with no gene match: 12. Here the CDR3 DNA reads TGTGCCAGCAGCTTGGGGCCCCCTAAGCGGGGTACCACAGATACGCAGTATTTT. This codes for CASSLGPPKRGTTDTQYF.

This sequence joins TRBV7-6 and TRBJ1-4; a possible D gene is TRBD1 (5 bases). The CDR3 sequence is 15 residues long. Trimming cost V 6 bases and J 5 bases, with 16 bases left between them. CDR1 and CDR2 (germline): SGHVS, FNYEAQ. The CDR3 sequence is CASRPTGTVNEKLFF. CDR3 nucleotides: TGTGCCAGCAGACCCACCGGGACTGTAAATGAAAAACTGTTTTTT.

This clonotype has only a few counts. This rearrangement joins TRBV5-1 to TRBJ2-1; TRBD2 matches at 7 bases. Germline CDR1 SGHRS, CDR2 YFSETQ. J gave up 5 bases and V 4 bases, and 15 bases lay outside the gene matches. The CDR3 is 17 amino acids. This CDR3 is CASSTGRLGRGDNEQFF. The CDR3 region has the DNA TGCGCCAGCAGCACGGGCCGCCTGGGACGGGGGGACAATGAGCAGTTCTTC.